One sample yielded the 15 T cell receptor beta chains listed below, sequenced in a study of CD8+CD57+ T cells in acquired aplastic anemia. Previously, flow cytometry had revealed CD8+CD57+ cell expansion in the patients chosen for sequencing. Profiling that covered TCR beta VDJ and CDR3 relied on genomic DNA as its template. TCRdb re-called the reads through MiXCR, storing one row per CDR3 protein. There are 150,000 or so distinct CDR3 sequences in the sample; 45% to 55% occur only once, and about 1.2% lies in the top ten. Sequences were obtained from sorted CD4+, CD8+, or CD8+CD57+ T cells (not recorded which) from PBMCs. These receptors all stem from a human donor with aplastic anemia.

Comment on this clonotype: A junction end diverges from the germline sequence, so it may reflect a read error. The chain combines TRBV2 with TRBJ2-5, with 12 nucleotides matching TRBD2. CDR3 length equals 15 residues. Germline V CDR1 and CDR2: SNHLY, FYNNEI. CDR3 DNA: TGTGCCAACCTAGGACTAGCGGGGAGGCAGGAGACCCAATACTTC. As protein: CANLGLAGRQETQYF.

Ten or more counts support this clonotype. DNA for the CDR3: TGTGCCAGCAGCTTGTTAGAGACCCAGTACTTC. It specifies CASSLLETQYF. This chain links TRBV7-2 with TRBJ2-5; no clear D. Deletions cut 3 bases from V and 4 bases from J, with 3 bases between. Per germline, CDR1 SGHTA and CDR2 FQGNSA. There are 11 residues in the CDR3.

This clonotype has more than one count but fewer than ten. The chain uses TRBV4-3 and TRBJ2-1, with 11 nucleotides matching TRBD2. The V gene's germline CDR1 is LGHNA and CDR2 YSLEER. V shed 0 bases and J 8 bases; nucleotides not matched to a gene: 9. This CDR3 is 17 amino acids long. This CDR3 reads CASSQDTLSGGAHEQFF. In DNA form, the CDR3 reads TGCGCCAGCAGCCAAGATACCCTTAGCGGGGGGGCCCATGAGCAGTTCTTC.

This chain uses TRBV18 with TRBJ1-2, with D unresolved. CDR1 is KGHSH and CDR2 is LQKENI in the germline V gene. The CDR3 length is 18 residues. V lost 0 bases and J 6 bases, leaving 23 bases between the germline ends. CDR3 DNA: TGTGCCAGCTCACCACCTAACGAACGATTGACCGGTAGAAATGGCTACACCTTC. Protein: CASSPPNERLTGRNGYTF.

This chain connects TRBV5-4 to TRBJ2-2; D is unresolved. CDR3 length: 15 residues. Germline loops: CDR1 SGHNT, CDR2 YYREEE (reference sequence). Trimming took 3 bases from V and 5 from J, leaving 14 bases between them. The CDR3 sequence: CASSSSVPATGELFF. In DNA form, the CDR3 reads TGTGCCAGCAGCTCGTCAGTCCCGGCAACCGGGGAGCTGTTTTTT.

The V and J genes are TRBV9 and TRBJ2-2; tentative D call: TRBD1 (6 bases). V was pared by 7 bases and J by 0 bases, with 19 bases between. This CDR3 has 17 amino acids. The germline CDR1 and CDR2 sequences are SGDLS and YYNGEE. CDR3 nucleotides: TGTGCCAGCGGCGACCTCCGGGGACATCCGAACACCGGGGAGCTGTTTTTT. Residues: CASGDLRGHPNTGELFF.

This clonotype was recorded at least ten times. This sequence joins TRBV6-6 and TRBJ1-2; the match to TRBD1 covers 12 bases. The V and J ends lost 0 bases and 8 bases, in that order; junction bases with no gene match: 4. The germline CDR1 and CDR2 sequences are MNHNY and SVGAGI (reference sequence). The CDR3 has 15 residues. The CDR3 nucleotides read TGTGCCAGCAGTTACTCGGGACAGGGGGCAGAAGGCTACACCTTC. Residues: CASSYSGQGAEGYTF.

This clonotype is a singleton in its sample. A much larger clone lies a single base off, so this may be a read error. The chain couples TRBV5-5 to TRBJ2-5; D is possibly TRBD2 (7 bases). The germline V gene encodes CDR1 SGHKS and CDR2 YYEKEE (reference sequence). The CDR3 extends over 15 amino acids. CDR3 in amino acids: CASSIFTGGQKTQYF. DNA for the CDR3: TGTGCCAGCAGCATATTCACGGGGGGCCAAAAGACCCAGTACTTC.

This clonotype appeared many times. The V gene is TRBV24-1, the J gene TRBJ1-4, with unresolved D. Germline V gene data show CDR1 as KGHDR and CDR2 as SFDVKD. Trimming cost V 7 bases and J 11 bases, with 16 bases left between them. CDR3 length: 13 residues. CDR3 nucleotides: TGTGCCACCAGCCGGCCTGAGGAGGATAAACTGTTTTTT. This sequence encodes CATSRPEEDKLFF.

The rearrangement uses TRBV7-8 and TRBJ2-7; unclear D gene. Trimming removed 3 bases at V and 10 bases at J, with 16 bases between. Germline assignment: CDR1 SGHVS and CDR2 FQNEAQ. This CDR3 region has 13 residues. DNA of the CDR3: TGTGCCAGCAGCTTGGGCGAAGAAGGGCGCCAGTACTTC. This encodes CASSLGEEGRQYF.

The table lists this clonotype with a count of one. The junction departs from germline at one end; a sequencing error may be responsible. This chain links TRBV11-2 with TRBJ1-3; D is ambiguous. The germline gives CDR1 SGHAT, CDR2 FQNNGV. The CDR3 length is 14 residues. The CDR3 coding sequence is TGTGCCAGCAGCTTAGTCCTCTCTGGAGACACCATATATTTT. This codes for CASSLVLSGDTIYF.

CDR3: CASSLDLKNEQFF. CDR3 sequence (DNA): TGTGCCAGCAGCTTGGACCTGAAGAATGAGCAGTTCTTC. The genes are TRBV7-2 and TRBJ2-1; no clear D gene. The CDR3 runs to 13 residues. Trimming took 3 bases from V and 7 from J, leaving 10 bases between them. Germline CDR1 reads SGHTA; CDR2 reads FQGNSA.

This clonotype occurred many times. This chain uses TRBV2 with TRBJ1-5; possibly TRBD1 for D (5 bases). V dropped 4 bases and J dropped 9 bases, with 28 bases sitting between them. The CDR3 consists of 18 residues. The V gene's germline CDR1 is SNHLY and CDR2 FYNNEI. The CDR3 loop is CASSVRDGGLDVSRPQHF. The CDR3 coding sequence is TGTGCCAGCAGTGTAAGGGACGGGGGACTCGATGTATCTCGGCCCCAGCATTTT.

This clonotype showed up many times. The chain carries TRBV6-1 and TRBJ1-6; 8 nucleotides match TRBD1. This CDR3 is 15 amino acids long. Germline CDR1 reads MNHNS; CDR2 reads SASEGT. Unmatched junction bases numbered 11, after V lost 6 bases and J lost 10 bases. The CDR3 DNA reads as TGTGCCAGCAGAGATACCAGGGGGCCAGGGTCACCCCTCCACTTT. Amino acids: CASRDTRGPGSPLHF.

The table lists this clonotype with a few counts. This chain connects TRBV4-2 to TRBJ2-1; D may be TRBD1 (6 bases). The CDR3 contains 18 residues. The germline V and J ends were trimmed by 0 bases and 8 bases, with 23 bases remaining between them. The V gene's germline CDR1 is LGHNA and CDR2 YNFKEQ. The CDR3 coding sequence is TGTGCCAGCAGCCAAGATCTCGTTCAACAGGGTAGTATCTATGAGCAGTTCTTC. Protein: CASSQDLVQQGSIYEQFF.